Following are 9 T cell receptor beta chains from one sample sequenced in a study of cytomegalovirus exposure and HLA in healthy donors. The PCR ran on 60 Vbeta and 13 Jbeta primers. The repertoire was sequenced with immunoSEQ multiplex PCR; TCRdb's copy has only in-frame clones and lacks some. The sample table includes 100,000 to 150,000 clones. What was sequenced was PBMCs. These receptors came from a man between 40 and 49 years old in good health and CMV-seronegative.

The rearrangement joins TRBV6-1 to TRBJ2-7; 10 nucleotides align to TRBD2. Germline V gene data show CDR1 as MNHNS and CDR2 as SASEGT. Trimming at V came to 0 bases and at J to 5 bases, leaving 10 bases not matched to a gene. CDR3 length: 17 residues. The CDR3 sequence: CASSEAGGTSELHEQYF. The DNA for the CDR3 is TGTGCCAGCAGTGAAGCGGGAGGGACTAGCGAGCTCCACGAGCAGTACTTC.

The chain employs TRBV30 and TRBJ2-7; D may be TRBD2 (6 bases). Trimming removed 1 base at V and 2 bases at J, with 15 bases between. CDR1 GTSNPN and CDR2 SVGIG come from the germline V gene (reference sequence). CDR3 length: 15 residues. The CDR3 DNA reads TGTGCCTGGAGTGCCGGGACTGTAGCCCCCTACGAGCAGTACTTC. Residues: CAWSAGTVAPYEQYF.

The CDR3 is CASSYAQGVTNEKLFF. The CDR3 DNA reads TGTGCCAGCAGTTACGCACAGGGGGTGACTAATGAAAAACTGTTTTTT. The chain carries TRBV6-6 and TRBJ1-4; 8 bases fit TRBD1. Germline assignment: CDR1 MNHNY and CDR2 SVGAGI (reference sequence). V lost 2 bases to trimming and J lost 2 bases; unmatched junction nucleotides: 4. The CDR3 covers 16 residues.

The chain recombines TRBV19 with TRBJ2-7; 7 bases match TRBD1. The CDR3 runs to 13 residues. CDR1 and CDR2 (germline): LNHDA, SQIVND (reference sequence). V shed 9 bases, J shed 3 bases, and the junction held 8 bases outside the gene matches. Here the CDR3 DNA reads TGTGCCAGCGGAAAACAGGGGTTCTACGAGCAGTACTTC. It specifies CASGKQGFYEQYF.

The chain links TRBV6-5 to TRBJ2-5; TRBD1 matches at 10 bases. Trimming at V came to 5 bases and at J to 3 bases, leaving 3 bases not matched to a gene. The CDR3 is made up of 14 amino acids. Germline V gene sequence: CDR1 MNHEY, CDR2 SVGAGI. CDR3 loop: CASSTGTGEETQYF. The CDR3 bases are TGTGCCAGCAGTACCGGGACAGGGGAAGAGACCCAGTACTTC.

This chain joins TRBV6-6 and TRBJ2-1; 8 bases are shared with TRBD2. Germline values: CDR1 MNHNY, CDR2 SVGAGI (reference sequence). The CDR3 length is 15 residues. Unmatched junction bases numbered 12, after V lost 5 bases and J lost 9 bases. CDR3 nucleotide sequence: TGTGCCAGCAGTAAACCGGGACTAGAGGCGGCTGAGCAGTTCTTC. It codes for CASSKPGLEAAEQFF.

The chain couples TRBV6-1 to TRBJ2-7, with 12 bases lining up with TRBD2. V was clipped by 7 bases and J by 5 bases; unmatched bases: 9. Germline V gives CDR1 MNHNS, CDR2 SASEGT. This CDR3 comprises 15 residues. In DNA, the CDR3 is TGTGCCAGCAAATCTAGCGGGAGGGAGAGCCACGAGCAGTACTTC. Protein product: CASKSSGRESHEQYF.

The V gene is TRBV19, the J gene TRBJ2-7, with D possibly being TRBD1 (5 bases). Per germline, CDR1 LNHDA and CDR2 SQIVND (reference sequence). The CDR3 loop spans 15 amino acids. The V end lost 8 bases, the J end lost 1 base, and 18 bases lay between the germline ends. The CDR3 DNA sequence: TGTGCCAGTTCGACAGCTACTTTTGGTTCCTACGAGCAGTACTTC. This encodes CASSTATFGSYEQYF.

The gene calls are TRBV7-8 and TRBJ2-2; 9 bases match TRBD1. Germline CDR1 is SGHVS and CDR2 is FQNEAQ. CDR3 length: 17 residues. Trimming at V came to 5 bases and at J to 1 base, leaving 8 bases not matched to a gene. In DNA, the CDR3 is TGTGCCAGCAGCCCCCCTCCGGGACAGGGGAACACCGGGGAGCTGTTTTTT. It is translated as CASSPPPGQGNTGELFF.